This T cell receptor (beta chain) was identified in a study of graft-versus-host responses after intestinal transplantation. Generated by immunoSEQ multiplex PCR, the TCRdb table keeps only in-frame clones and is missing some. The table shows tens of thousands of clones, with around 92% occurring only once. As to this clone: Its antigen is still unknown.

Sample: unstimulated CD4+ T cells sorted from spleen or lymph node cells, taken before transplant. The sequence was collected from a human donor who was the organ donor for an intestinal transplant.

CDR3 region: CASWDFSYNEQFF. The CDR3 region has the DNA TGTGCCAGCTGGGACTTTTCCTACAATGAGCAGTTCTTC. This rearrangement joins TRBV19 to TRBJ2-1; weak D call: TRBD2 (6 bases). The CDR3 loop spans 13 amino acids. V lost 9 bases and J lost 1, with 10 bases in between. Germline V gene sequence: CDR1 LNHDA, CDR2 SQIVND (reference sequence).